This TCR beta chain was sequenced during a study of post-analysis software for immune sequencing data. Turning to the study itself: There were relapsing-remitting, secondary progressive and progressive-relapsing multiple sclerosis among the disease courses included. General study findings and limits: Normalized Chao1 diversity was significantly reduced in patients versus controls. The five TRBV segments detected at higher frequency in patients than in controls included TRBV5-6, TRBV5-1 and TRBV20-1.

The germline CDR1 and CDR2 sequences are SGHTA and FQGNSA. This CDR3 has 12 residues. As concerns this clonotype: Its antigen is unknown.

Unique molecular identifiers were present in the TCR beta cDNA libraries. Using its own MiXCR run on the PCR reads, TCRdb lists one record per CDR3 protein. Of roughly 600,000 distinct CDR3 sequences in the sample, roughly two fifths were seen once. This clonotype originated in a girl aged 10-17 years with multiple sclerosis. Sequencing was carried out using blood. The chain carries TRBV7-2 and TRBJ2-5, with a tentative D call TRBD1 (5 bases). The tail of the sequence fits TRBJ2-7 better, so the J call may be wrong. DNA of the CDR3: TGTGCCAGCAGGTTGTACAGGTACGAGCAGTACTTC. Protein product: CASRLYRYEQYF.